The rows below give T cell receptor beta chains drawn from one sample of a study of Graves' ophthalmopathy and Graves' hyperthyroidism. Using its own MiXCR run on the multiplex PCR reads, TCRdb lists one record per CDR3 protein. The sample gives 500,000 to 600,000 distinct CDR3 sequences, 39% of which show up once; 3.5% to 5% is in the top ten. What was sequenced was peripheral blood or thyroid tissue (not recorded which). Source of these receptors: an adult man with Graves' hyperthyroidism. The CDR3 runs from the conserved cysteine through the conserved F or W. D genes are given only for firm matches. A row's size may be missing; if present it is once, few, many or a size class.

d_gene	abundance	j_gene	v_gene	CDR3aa	CDR3nt
NA	NA	TRBJ2-3	TRBV7-2	CASRERLSTDTQYF	TGTGCCAGCAGGGAGAGGCTTAGCACAGATACGCAGTATTTT
NA	NA	TRBJ2-5	TRBV7-2	CASSRTRGSQETQYF	TGTGCCAGCAGCCGGACAAGGGGGTCCCAAGAGACCCAGTACTTC
NA	many	TRBJ1-4	TRBV7-9	CASSLAAIGWEKLFF	TGTGCCAGCAGCTTAGCGGCTATTGGGTGGGAAAAACTGTTTTTT
NA	many	TRBJ2-7	TRBV7-2	CASTIGAGPSEQYF	TGTGCCAGCACCATAGGGGCGGGGCCCTCCGAGCAGTACTTC
NA	many	TRBJ1-6	TRBV6-5	CASSNLGGSNSPLHF	TGTGCCAGCAGTAACTTGGGAGGGTCTAATTCACCCCTCCACTTT
TRBD1	NA	TRBJ2-5	TRBV25-1	CSVEGASETQYF	TGCAGCGTTGAGGGGGCGTCAGAGACCCAGTACTTC
TRBD1	many	TRBJ1-2	TRBV7-3	CASSSGTGVGYTF	TGTGCCAGCAGCTCTGGGACAGGGGTCGGCTACACCTTC
NA	NA	TRBJ2-3	TRBV29-1	CSAGLGGTDTQYF	TGCAGCGCTGGCCTAGGGGGTACAGATACGCAGTATTTT
NA	many	TRBJ1-2	TRBV29-1	CSVGDVAPSTF	TGCAGCGTTGGGGACGTAGCCCCGTCCACCTTC
NA	few	TRBJ2-5	TRBV7-9	CASSSGIRGTQYF	TGTGCCAGCAGTTCCGGGATCAGGGGGACCCAGTACTTC
NA	many	TRBJ1-4	TRBV7-9	CASSRSEGLHEKLFF	TGTGCCAGCAGCCGTAGCGAGGGACTACATGAAAAACTGTTTTTT
TRBD1	many	TRBJ1-1	TRBV7-9	CASSFGQVMDTEAFF	TGTGCCAGCAGCTTTGGACAGGTGATGGACACTGAAGCTTTCTTT
NA	NA	TRBJ2-3	TRBV7-9	CASSVGPAGTDTQYF	TGTGCCAGCAGCGTGGGCCCGGCGGGCACAGATACGCAGTATTTT
TRBD1	NA	TRBJ1-1	TRBV10-3	CAIKRQGENTEAFF	TGTGCCATCAAGAGACAGGGGGAAAACACTGAAGCTTTCTTT
NA	NA	TRBJ1-1	TRBV29-1	CSLTRGGNTEAFF	TGCAGTCTAACGCGTGGGGGGAACACTGAAGCTTTCTTT
NA	NA	TRBJ2-1	TRBV29-1	CSVEPSAPLIEQFF	TGCAGCGTTGAACCCAGCGCTCCTCTCATTGAGCAGTTCTTC
TRBD1	many	TRBJ2-7	TRBV2	CASNGQGKWGEQYF	TGTGCCAGCAATGGACAGGGAAAATGGGGCGAGCAGTACTTC
TRBD1	NA	TRBJ2-2	TRBV7-2	CASSSYRGSAGELFF	TGTGCCAGCAGCTCATACAGGGGGTCAGCCGGGGAGCTGTTTTTT
NA	NA	TRBJ2-7	TRBV29-1	CSVQEVQGPYEQYF	TGCAGCGTGCAGGAGGTGCAGGGACCCTACGAGCAGTACTTC
NA	few	TRBJ2-7	TRBV7-2	CASSLGKNNEQYF	TGTGCCAGCAGCTTAGGCAAGAACAATGAGCAGTACTTC
NA	NA	TRBJ2-7	TRBV6-5	CASSYNLMRGSYEQYF	TGTGCCAGCAGTTACAATTTGATGAGGGGATCGTACGAGCAGTACTTC
NA	many	TRBJ2-5	TRBV7-7	CASIQGVRTQYF	TGTGCTAGCATTCAAGGGGTCCGAACCCAGTACTTC
TRBD1	NA	TRBJ1-2	TRBV10-2	CASSETGQGEPNYGYTF	TGCGCCAGCAGTGAGACGGGACAGGGTGAACCTAACTATGGCTACACCTTC
TRBD1	many	TRBJ1-4	TRBV7-6	CASSYDRDKNEKLFF	TGTGCCAGCAGCTACGACAGGGATAAGAATGAAAAACTGTTTTTT
NA	NA	TRBJ1-2	TRBV6-5	CASSYRGNNGYTF	TGTGCCAGCAGTTACCGGGGAAACAATGGCTACACCTTC
NA	many	TRBJ2-7	TRBV12-3/TRBV12-4	CASSLAVTTYGQSYEQYF	TGTGCCAGCAGTTTAGCGGTCACGACTTACGGACAGAGCTACGAGCAGTACTTC
NA	NA	TRBJ2-2	TRBV7-9	CASTILQSSGELFF	TGTGCCAGCACGATACTCCAATCGTCCGGGGAGCTGTTTTTT
TRBD2	NA	TRBJ2-7	TRBV15	CATSRVRLAGTYEQYF	TGTGCCACCAGCAGAGTTAGACTAGCGGGAACCTACGAGCAGTACTTC